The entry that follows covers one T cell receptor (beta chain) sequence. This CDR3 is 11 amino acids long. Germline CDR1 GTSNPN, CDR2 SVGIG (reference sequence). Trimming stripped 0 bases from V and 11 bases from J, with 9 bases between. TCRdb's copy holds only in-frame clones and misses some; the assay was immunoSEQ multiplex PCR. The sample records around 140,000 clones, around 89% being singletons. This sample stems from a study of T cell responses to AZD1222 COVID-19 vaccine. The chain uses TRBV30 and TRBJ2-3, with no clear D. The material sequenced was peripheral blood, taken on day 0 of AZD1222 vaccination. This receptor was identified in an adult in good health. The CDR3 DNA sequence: TGTGCCTGGAGTGTACTATCCGGGCAGTATTTT. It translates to CAWSVLSGQYF. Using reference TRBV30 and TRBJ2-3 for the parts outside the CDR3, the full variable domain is SQTIHQWPATLVQPVGSPLSLECTVEGTSNPNLYWYRQAAGRGLQLLFYSVGIGQISSEVPQNLSASRPQDRQFILSSKKLLLSDSGFYLCAWSVLSGQYFGPGTRLTVL.